The 2 T cell receptor beta chains in this list originate from one sample, sequenced in a study of T-cell memory formation after mild COVID-19. TCRdb re-called the 5' RACE reads through MiXCR, storing one row per CDR3 protein. The sample yields over 500,000 distinct CDR3 sequences, approximately 15% seen once. Sequencing was carried out using PBMCs or a T cell subset sorted from them (not recorded which). The origin of the receptors is an adult woman who had mild COVID-19 (a few samples of this study predate the infection). Cell type and time point are not known.

This clonotype was recorded a few times. The chain recombines TRBV29-1 with TRBJ1-2; 9 bases align to TRBD1. The CDR3 loop spans 13 amino acids. Trimming removed 6 bases from V and 2 bases from J; junction bases left unmatched: 4. Germline V gene lookup returns CDR1 SQVTM and CDR2 ANQGSEA. The CDR3 sequence is CSVAGQGNYGYTF. The DNA for the CDR3 is TGCAGCGTCGCGGGACAGGGCAACTATGGCTACACCTTC.

This clonotype has just a few counts. The chain couples TRBV10-3 to TRBJ1-1; the D gene is possibly TRBD1 (6 bases). The V end was cut by 0 bases, the J end by 4 bases, with 9 bases between. CDR1 and CDR2 (germline): ENHRY, SYGVKD. The CDR3 extends over 14 amino acids. The CDR3: CAISESIRGTEAFF. CDR3 DNA: TGTGCCATCAGTGAGTCAATCAGGGGCACTGAAGCTTTCTTT.